Sequencing of this T cell receptor (beta chain) was carried out in a study of response to subunit inactivated influenza vaccine. General observations from the study: Authors suggested few new T cells are recruited by each seasonal influenza vaccination.

One entry per CDR3 protein results from TCRdb running MiXCR on the RT-PCR reads. The table shows around 300,000 distinct CDR3 sequences, with approximately 20% occurring only once. This CDR3 comprises 12 residues. CDR1 KGHSH and CDR2 LQKENI come from the germline V gene. With 5 bases removed from V and 7 bases from J, the gap between germline ends came to 11 bases. This clonotype appeared many times. The antigen remains undetermined. Sequencing was performed on PBMCs from blood, taken about 19 months after vaccination. The chain joins TRBV18 to TRBJ1-1, with TRBD1 as a possible D gene (6 bases). The sequence was obtained from a man aged 50 to 69 who received an inactivated influenza vaccine. CDR3 region: CASSGDILEAFF. The CDR3 region has the DNA TGTGCCAGCTCAGGGGACATACTTGAAGCTTTCTTT. Combining the CDR3 with reference TRBV18 and TRBJ1-1 gives the whole variable domain NAGVMQNPRHLVRRRGQEARLRCSPMKGHSHVYWYRQLPEEGLKFMVYLQKENIIDESGMPKERFSAEFPKEGPSILRIQQVVRGDSAAYFCASSGDILEAFFGQGTRLTVV.